This entry lists 15 T cell receptor beta chains sequenced from one sample in a study of blood T cell repertoires in COVID-19. Assay: immunoSEQ multiplex PCR; the TCRdb copy retains only in-frame clones and omits some. Of over 150,000 clones listed, around 85% were seen once; the top ten hold 25% to 30%. Sample: peripheral blood. The receptors shown here come from a woman in her sixties with acute or convalescent COVID-19.

This sequence joins TRBV19 and TRBJ2-5, with 11 nucleotides matching TRBD1. After removal of 5 bases from V and 12 bases from J, the junction contained 8 bases not matched to a gene. Looked up from germline, CDR1 is LNHDA and CDR2 is SQIVND (reference sequence). The CDR3 is 13 amino acids. The CDR3 DNA reads TGTGCCAGTAGTCCCAGGCGGGACAGGGGGAAGTACTTC. It translates to CASSPRRDRGKYF. The full variable domain, in which reference TRBV19 and TRBJ2-5 provide the parts outside the CDR3, is DGGITQSPKYLFRKEGQNVTLSCEQNLNHDAMYWYRQDPGQGLRLIYYSQIVNDFQKGDIAEGYSVSREKKESFPLTVTSAQKNPTAFYLCASSPRRDRGKYFGPGTRLLVL.

V usage is TRBV30 and J usage is TRBJ1-6, with 9 nucleotides matching TRBD1. The V gene's germline CDR1 is GTSNPN and CDR2 SVGIG (reference sequence). Trimming removed 4 bases from V and 11 bases from J; junction bases left unmatched: 6. The CDR3 covers 13 residues. The chain's CDR3 is CAWTGQGETPLHF. The CDR3 DNA sequence: TGTGCCTGGACGGGACAGGGAGAAACACCCCTCCACTTT.

This chain uses TRBV7-2 with TRBJ1-4; TRBD1 agrees at 8 bases. V lost 5 bases, J lost 14 bases, and 16 bases stayed unmatched. The CDR3 totals 15 residues. Per germline, CDR1 SGHTA and CDR2 FQGNSA. The CDR3 reads CASSTRGQGPIKLFF. CDR3 sequence (DNA): TGTGCCAGCAGCACACGAGGACAGGGTCCTATTAAGCTGTTTTTT. Complete variable domain (other parts from reference TRBV7-2 and TRBJ1-4): GAGVSQSPSNKVTEKGKDVELRCDPISGHTALYWYRQSLGQGLEFLIYFQGNSAPDKSGLPSDRFSAERTGGSVSTLTIQRTQQEDSAVYLCASSTRGQGPIKLFFGSGTQLSVL.

The CDR3 protein is CASSPPGTGINSPLHF. DNA of the CDR3: TGTGCCAGCAGCCCCCCAGGGACAGGCATTAATTCACCCCTCCACTTT. The chain joins TRBV5-5 to TRBJ1-6, with 8 bases fitting TRBD1. Germline V gene data show CDR1 as SGHKS and CDR2 as YYEKEE (reference sequence). J gave up 6 bases and V 4 bases, and 9 bases lay outside the gene matches. The CDR3 contains 16 residues. Using reference TRBV5-5 and TRBJ1-6 for the parts outside the CDR3, the full variable domain is DAGVTQSPTHLIKTRGQQVTLRCSPISGHKSVSWYQQVLGQGPQFIFQYYEKEERGRGNFPDRFSARQFPNYSSELNVNALLLGDSALYLCASSPPGTGINSPLHFGNGTRLTVT.

This clone appeared a single time. V is TRBV5-1 and J is TRBJ1-1, with D possibly TRBD1 on 6 matching bases. Trimming took off 3 bases at V and 3 bases at J, with 15 bases between the two ends. This CDR3 region has 15 residues. Germline V CDR1 and CDR2: SGHRS, YFSETQ. CDR3 nucleotide sequence: TGCGCCAGCAGCTCCGGAACAGGGCTCGACACTGAAGCTTTCTTT. Its protein product is CASSSGTGLDTEAFF.

This chain uses TRBV7-3 with TRBJ1-1; maybe TRBD1 (6 bases). The CDR3 is 17 amino acids. Germline assignment: CDR1 SGHTA and CDR2 FQGTGA. V lost 5 bases, J lost 4 bases, and 23 bases lay in between. The CDR3 loop is CASSPKGGARMTTEAFF. CDR3 nucleotide sequence: TGTGCCAGCAGCCCAAAGGGGGGGGCGCGAATGACCACTGAAGCTTTCTTT.

The rearrangement joins TRBV18 to TRBJ1-2; D is ambiguous. Trimming left V 0 bases short and J 4 bases short, with 15 bases between. CDR1 is KGHSH, CDR2 LQKENI, per germline. The CDR3 has 16 amino acids. The CDR3 nucleotides read TGTGCCAGCTCACCACCTTGGGCGCAGGCCGCCTATGGCTACACCTTC. Translation gives CASSPPWAQAAYGYTF.

This clone showed up just a few times. This chain connects TRBV19 to TRBJ2-6, with D maybe TRBD1 (6 bases). The CDR3 contains 16 residues. The V end was cut by 4 bases, the J end by 1 base, with 11 bases between. Germline V gene lookup returns CDR1 LNHDA and CDR2 SQIVND (reference sequence). For the CDR3, the DNA is TGTGCCAGTAGTACGCATACAGGGTCTGGGGCCAACGTCCTGACTTTC. As protein: CASSTHTGSGANVLTF.

The chain is built from TRBV4-1 and TRBJ1-2; TRBD1 aligns across 7 bases. This CDR3 has 15 amino acids. Germline loops: CDR1 MGHRA, CDR2 YSYEKL. J was trimmed by 0 bases and V by 3 bases; bases with no gene match: 4. As DNA, the CDR3 is TGCGCCAGCAGCCAGACAGGGCTATCTAACTATGGCTACACCTTC. Amino acid sequence: CASSQTGLSNYGYTF.

This sequence joins TRBV4-1 and TRBJ2-1; D is perhaps TRBD2 (6 bases). V was pared by 2 bases and J by 2 bases, with 16 bases between. Germline V gene sequence: CDR1 MGHRA, CDR2 YSYEKL. CDR3 length: 17 amino acids. CDR3 DNA sequence: TGCGCCAGCAGCCAAACAGGAGGGGCTGCTACCTACAATGAGCAGTTCTTC. This sequence encodes CASSQTGGAATYNEQFF.

The chain links TRBV4-1 to TRBJ1-3; TRBD1 aligns across 7 bases. The CDR3 runs 15 residues. The junction had 5 bases not matched to a gene; V was cut back by 5 bases and J by 1 base. Germline-derived CDR1 and CDR2 are MGHRA and YSYEKL. This CDR3 reads CASSATTGSGNTIYF. As DNA, the CDR3 is TGCGCCAGCAGCGCCACGACAGGGTCTGGAAACACCATATATTTT.

This chain connects TRBV28 to TRBJ1-1; D uncertain. The V end was cut by 3 bases, the J end by 1 base, with 18 bases between. This CDR3 region has 17 residues. Germline V lookup: CDR1 MDHEN, CDR2 SYDVKM. The CDR3 reads CASSFDSPQIPNTEAFF. The CDR3 bases are TGTGCCAGCAGTTTTGATTCCCCGCAGATCCCGAACACTGAAGCTTTCTTT. The full variable domain, its missing parts supplied by reference TRBV28 and TRBJ1-1, is DVKVTQSSRYLVKRTGEKVFLECVQDMDHENMFWYRQDPGLGLRLIYFSYDVKMKEKGDIPEGYSVSREKKERFSLILESASTNQTSMYLCASSFDSPQIPNTEAFFGQGTRLTVV.

This clone has only a few counts. V and J are TRBV5-1 and TRBJ1-1, with D unclear. Per the germline V gene, CDR1 is SGHRS and CDR2 is YFSETQ. The length of the CDR3 is 14 residues. The germline V and J ends were trimmed by 5 bases and 5 bases, with 16 bases remaining between them. CDR3 in amino acids: CASSSEIIATEAFF. The CDR3 DNA sequence: TGCGCCAGCAGTAGCGAGATCATTGCGACTGAAGCTTTCTTT.

The CDR3 loop is CASLPPLRVANYGYTF. DNA of the CDR3: TGTGCCTCCCTTCCCCCCCTCAGGGTAGCTAACTATGGCTACACCTTC. This chain connects TRBV30 to TRBJ1-2; TRBD1 is a possible D gene (5 bases). Trimming pared 7 bases from V and 0 bases from J, leaving 21 bases between. This CDR3 contains 16 residues. Germline V gene lookup returns CDR1 GTSNPN and CDR2 SVGIG (reference sequence).

The V call is TRBV19, the J call TRBJ2-7, with a possible D match to TRBD1 (5 bases). V was trimmed by 7 bases and J by 2 bases, leaving 24 bases between them. This CDR3 is 17 amino acids long. Germline V gives CDR1 LNHDA, CDR2 SQIVND (reference sequence). The CDR3 DNA sequence: TGTGCCAGTACCCTGCTCATCAGGGTCTCATCAACCTACGAGCAGTACTTC. Its protein product is CASTLLIRVSSTYEQYF.